The 32 T cell receptor beta chains given below trace back to one sample, sequenced in a study of blood T cells in healthy people across ages (dated by TCRdb to about 2015). Library construction relied on 5' RACE. This sample was sequenced with an Illumina HiSeq 2500. A second about 7 to 12 cycle PCR used a sample-barcoded 5' primer and a J-beta primer mix. Through fastp at Q25 and MiXCR, TCRdb rebuilt clones from the public reads, retaining in-frame beta chains. Merged by CDR3 protein, the rows form single entries marked with the most common genes and DNA. For this sample the table gives roughly 680,000 distinct CDR3 sequences, of which approximately 52% were detected only once. The ten largest clones represent about 13% of the sample. The sequenced material came from blood. The source is a woman aged 80 or over in good health.

The sample holds a few counts of this clonotype. V gene TRBV3-1 combines with J gene TRBJ2-2, with 8 bases aligning to TRBD2. CDR1 and CDR2 from the germline V gene are LGHDT and YNNKEL (reference sequence). The CDR3 loop spans 16 amino acids. The J segment lost 4 bases and the V segment lost 2 bases, leaving 6 bases of the junction unmatched. The CDR3 region has the DNA TGTGCCAGCAGCCAAACTAGCGGATTACTCACCGGGGAGCTGTTTTTT. Protein sequence: CASSQTSGLLTGELFF.

This chain uses TRBV4-3 with TRBJ1-1; D perhaps matches TRBD1 (5 bases). The V gene's germline CDR1 is LGHNA and CDR2 YSLEER. Deletions cut 4 bases from V and 1 base from J, with 16 bases between. The CDR3 has 16 residues. CDR3 in amino acids: CASSLGSDIWNTEAFF. The CDR3 DNA follows: TGCGCCAGCAGCCTTGGCTCGGACATATGGAACACTGAAGCTTTCTTT.

This clonotype has a handful of counts. The V gene is TRBV28, the J gene TRBJ2-1, with D perhaps TRBD1 or TRBD2 (6 bases each). Germline V CDR1 and CDR2: MDHEN, SYDVKM. The germline V and J ends were trimmed by 4 bases and 4 bases, with 11 bases remaining between them. There are 14 residues in the CDR3. CDR3 bases: TGTGCCAGCAGTTCTGGGGGGCTATACAATGAGCAGTTCTTC. Its translation is CASSSGGLYNEQFF.

This clonotype was counted ten times or more. In DNA, the CDR3 is TGTGCCAGCAGCTTAACCGACACCGGGGAGCTGTTTTTT. This gives the protein CASSLTDTGELFF. The chain has TRBV11-2 and TRBJ2-2, with D hard to call. CDR1 is SGHAT and CDR2 is FQNNGV in the germline V gene. Between the trimmed V and J ends, which lost 2 bases and 3 bases, there was a span of 4 bases. The CDR3 totals 13 residues.

About this clonotype itself: A read error may be the cause here, since a much bigger clone is one base away. CDR3 region: CSATGAGTDTEAFF. The CDR3 DNA sequence: TGCAGCGCAACCGGGGCAGGGACGGACACTGAAGCTTTCTTT. This chain joins TRBV29-1 and TRBJ1-1, with D possibly being TRBD1 (5 bases). This CDR3 spans 14 amino acids. The germline gives CDR1 SQVTM, CDR2 ANQGSEA. Deletions cut 7 bases from V and 3 bases from J, with 18 bases between.

In its sample, this clonotype was seen a few times. The chain joins TRBV5-1 to TRBJ2-7; D is possibly TRBD1 (5 bases). Germline V gene data show CDR1 as SGHRS and CDR2 as YFSETQ. This CDR3 spans 15 amino acids. The germline V and J ends were trimmed by 0 bases and 2 bases, with 12 bases remaining between them. In DNA, the CDR3 is TGCGCCAGCAGCTTGGCCAACAGGAGAGCCTACGAGCAGTACTTC. It specifies CASSLANRRAYEQYF.

V is TRBV30 and J is TRBJ1-5; a possible D gene is TRBD1 (5 bases). CDR3 length: 13 residues. Trimming shortened V by 0 bases and J by 5 bases, and 8 bases separated the two germline ends. In germline, CDR1 is GTSNPN, CDR2 SVGIG (reference sequence). This CDR3 is CAWSVRGDQPQHF. CDR3 nucleotide sequence: TGTGCCTGGAGTGTAAGAGGGGATCAGCCCCAGCATTTT.

In its sample, this clonotype was seen many times. The V gene is TRBV20-1, the J gene TRBJ2-5; the match to TRBD2 covers 11 bases. V gave up 6 bases and J gave up 0 bases; unmatched junction bases: 6. Germline CDR1 reads DFQATT; CDR2 reads SNEGSKA (reference sequence). This CDR3 has 15 residues. In DNA, the CDR3 is TGCAGTGCAGTGACTAGCGGGGCGTACCAAGAGACCCAGTACTTC. Protein sequence: CSAVTSGAYQETQYF.

This clonotype appeared many times. The chain carries TRBV5-1 and TRBJ2-5, with 8 bases matching TRBD1. J lost 11 bases, V lost 0 bases, and 3 bases had no gene match. The germline gives CDR1 SGHRS, CDR2 YFSETQ. The CDR3 is 12 residues long. The CDR3 region is CASSLDGDRQYF. The CDR3 region has the DNA TGCGCCAGCAGCTTGGACGGGGACAGGCAGTACTTC.

This clonotype appeared many times. The chain couples TRBV12-3 or TRBV12-4 to TRBJ2-3, with D uncertain. The CDR3 extends over 16 amino acids. V was trimmed by 6 bases and J by 3 bases, leaving 19 bases between them. CDR3 DNA: TGTGCCAGCAGCCCTTTTAGGGCTTTCCGAACAGATACGCAGTATTTT. Protein sequence: CASSPFRAFRTDTQYF.

This clonotype was detected a few times. The chain carries TRBV5-5 and TRBJ2-3; 12 bases match TRBD2. This CDR3 spans 13 amino acids. The junction had 2 bases not matched to a gene; V was cut back by 4 bases and J by 8 bases. Germline CDR1 is SGHKS and CDR2 is YYEKEE (reference sequence). The CDR3 loop is CASSELAGGTQYF. CDR3 nucleotide sequence: TGTGCCAGCAGCGAACTAGCGGGAGGTACGCAGTATTTT. Using reference TRBV5-5 and TRBJ2-3 for the parts outside the CDR3, the full variable domain is DAGVTQSPTHLIKTRGQQVTLRCSPISGHKSVSWYQQVLGQGPQFIFQYYEKEERGRGNFPDRFSARQFPNYSSELNVNALLLGDSALYLCASSELAGGTQYFGPGTRLTVL.

This clonotype has ten or more counts. J is TRBJ2-1 and V is TRBV29-1; no clear D. The CDR3 spans 13 residues. CDR1 and CDR2 from the germline V gene are SQVTM and ANQGSEA. Trimming took 6 bases from V and 4 from J, leaving 13 bases between them. CDR3 nucleotide sequence: TGCAGCGTAATTCCGGCTACGTACAATGAGCAGTTCTTC. Translation gives CSVIPATYNEQFF.

The rearrangement links TRBV20-1 to TRBJ2-3; D may be TRBD1 (5 bases). There are 14 residues in the CDR3. Germline lookup yields CDR1 DFQATT and CDR2 SNEGSKA (reference sequence). V was shortened by 3 bases and J by 8 bases, with 18 bases between the two germline ends. CDR3 DNA: TGCAGTGCTAGTTTTCTCCCTCGAAGGGGTACGCAGTATTTT. Its protein product is CSASFLPRRGTQYF.

The chain has TRBV10-3 and TRBJ2-5, with 9 bases identical to TRBD2. This CDR3 has 15 residues. Germline-derived CDR1 and CDR2 are ENHRY and SYGVKD. The V gene end was trimmed by 2 bases and the J gene end by 4 bases; junction bases not matched to a gene: 5. The chain's CDR3 is CAISEGLAGTETQYF. CDR3 nucleotide sequence: TGTGCCATCAGTGAGGGGCTAGCGGGGACAGAGACCCAGTACTTC.

The chain combines TRBV7-8 with TRBJ2-1; D may be TRBD2 (6 bases). V was trimmed by 8 bases and J by 6 bases, leaving 17 bases between them. Germline loops: CDR1 SGHVS, CDR2 FQNEAQ. The CDR3 is 14 amino acids. CDR3 sequence reads: CASRDFRMGNEQFF. As DNA, the CDR3 is TGTGCCAGCCGGGACTTTAGGATGGGCAATGAGCAGTTCTTC.

Notes on this clonotype: This may stem from a read error, because a much larger clone lies one nucleotide away. The rearrangement joins TRBV20-1 to TRBJ2-3; TRBD2 matches 10 bases. The CDR3 contains 19 residues. The V and J ends lost 1 base and 4 bases, in that order; junction bases with no gene match: 17. CDR1 and CDR2 from the germline V gene are DFQATT and SNEGSKA (reference sequence). The CDR3 spells CSARAGLAGAHGLADTQYF. CDR3 sequence (DNA): TGCAGTGCTAGAGCAGGGCTAGCGGGAGCCCACGGCCTCGCAGATACGCAGTATTTT.

CDR3 protein: CATRQGAGETQYF. CDR3 sequence (DNA): TGTGCCACCCGACAGGGGGCGGGAGAGACCCAGTACTTC. The V gene is TRBV24-1, the J gene TRBJ2-5, with TRBD1 identical over 10 bases. V shed 9 bases, J shed 4 bases, and the junction held 4 bases outside the gene matches. This CDR3 has 13 amino acids. Germline CDR1 is KGHDR and CDR2 is SFDVKD.

The chain has TRBV5-1 and TRBJ1-2; no clear D gene. CDR3 length: 15 amino acids. V lost 3 bases and J lost 4, with 16 bases in between. CDR1 is SGHRS and CDR2 is YFSETQ in the germline V gene. The CDR3 nucleotides are TGCGCCAGCAGCTGGGGAGCGGCGCTAGGCTATGGCTACACCTTC. Protein sequence: CASSWGAALGYGYTF. The whole variable domain, filled in from reference TRBV5-1 and TRBJ1-2, reads KAGVTQTPRYLIKTRGQQVTLSCSPISGHRSVSWYQQTPGQGLQFLFEYFSETQRNKGNFPGRFSGRQFSNSRSEMNVSTLELGDSALYLCASSWGAALGYGYTFGSGTRLTVV.

The chain is built from TRBV20-1 and TRBJ1-2; TRBD1 aligns across 8 bases. After removal of 6 bases from V and 6 bases from J, the junction contained 12 bases not matched to a gene. This CDR3 comprises 14 residues. The germline CDR1 and CDR2 sequences are DFQATT and SNEGSKA (reference sequence). The CDR3 nucleotides read TGCAGTGCAGGCCAGGGGGCGCAGAGGGATGGCTACACCTTC. This translates into CSAGQGAQRDGYTF.

About this clonotype itself: A much bigger clone sits one base away, suggesting this may be a read error. The rearrangement joins TRBV5-5 to TRBJ2-5, with TRBD1 identical over 7 bases. Germline V CDR1 and CDR2: SGHKS, YYEKEE (reference sequence). The CDR3 totals 14 residues. CDR3 DNA: TGTGCCAGCAGCCTGGGACAGCTCCAAGAGACCCAGGACTTC. The encoded protein is CASSLGQLQETQDF.

This clonotype came up a few times. J is TRBJ1-2 and V is TRBV7-2; no clear D. Germline values: CDR1 SGHTA, CDR2 FQGNSA. This CDR3 is 12 amino acids long. The V and J ends lost 5 bases and 3 bases respectively, with 7 bases between them. The CDR3 sequence: CASSPLDYGYTF. The DNA of the CDR3 is TGTGCCAGCAGCCCCCTCGACTATGGCTACACCTTC.

This CDR3 is CASSGGQPLTGELFF. The DNA for the CDR3 is TGTGCCAGCAGTGGCGGACAGCCCCTCACCGGGGAGCTGTTTTTT. The rearrangement links TRBV2 to TRBJ2-2; D possibly corresponds to TRBD1 (6 bases). Per germline, CDR1 SNHLY and CDR2 FYNNEI. The CDR3 length is 15 residues. The ends were cut back, 4 bases at V and 4 bases at J, with 13 bases in the middle.

This clonotype turned up a few times. The chain combines TRBV20-1 with TRBJ2-5; D is uncertain. The CDR3 contains 14 residues. Germline V gives CDR1 DFQATT, CDR2 SNEGSKA (reference sequence). Trimming removed 1 base at V and 1 base at J, with 10 bases between. CDR3 protein: CSARGLSSQETQYF. The CDR3 DNA is TGCAGTGCTAGAGGCCTCTCCTCCCAAGAGACCCAGTACTTC.

V usage is TRBV20-1 and J usage is TRBJ2-3, with 12 bases lining up with TRBD2. Trimming at V came to 3 bases and at J to 4 bases, leaving 8 bases not matched to a gene. Per the germline V gene, CDR1 is DFQATT and CDR2 is SNEGSKA (reference sequence). The CDR3 consists of 16 residues. This chain's CDR3 is CSARLAGGPWADTQYF. The DNA for the CDR3 is TGCAGTGCTAGGCTAGCGGGAGGGCCGTGGGCAGATACGCAGTATTTT.

To note about this clonotype: Given a much more abundant clone one base away, this may be a read error. The chain has TRBV20-1 and TRBJ1-2; a possible D gene is TRBD1 (6 bases). CDR3 length: 13 amino acids. V was shortened by 5 bases and J by 6 bases, with 16 bases between the two germline ends. Per the germline V gene, CDR1 is DFQATT and CDR2 is SNEGSKA (reference sequence). The CDR3, as DNA: TGCAGTGCTCAACAGGGTGTAGACCATGGCTACACCTTC. Encoded protein: CSAQQGVDHGYTF.

This clonotype was observed at least ten times. V usage is TRBV7-9 and J usage is TRBJ2-7; D not certain. Deletions cut 2 bases from V and 6 bases from J, with 8 bases between. The CDR3 covers 12 residues. The germline CDR1 and CDR2 sequences are SEHNR and FQNEAQ (reference sequence). This CDR3 reads CASSLQVSEQYF. The DNA for the CDR3 is TGTGCCAGCAGCTTACAGGTCTCCGAGCAGTACTTC.

The rearrangement links TRBV20-1 to TRBJ2-1; weak D call: TRBD1 (6 bases). The germline CDR1 and CDR2 sequences are DFQATT and SNEGSKA (reference sequence). This CDR3 region has 12 residues. Trimming cost V 6 bases and J 6 bases, with 12 bases left between them. The CDR3 DNA reads as TGCAGTGCCAATGGACAGCTCAATGAGCAGTTCTTC. Protein sequence: CSANGQLNEQFF.

This chain joins TRBV29-1 and TRBJ2-1; D might be TRBD2 (5 bases). CDR1 is SQVTM and CDR2 is ANQGSEA in the germline V gene. This CDR3 contains 13 residues. The V and J ends lost 5 bases and 0 bases respectively, with 8 bases between them. The CDR3 reads CSVRGSSYNEQFF. The CDR3 DNA follows: TGCAGCGTTCGAGGGTCCTCCTACAATGAGCAGTTCTTC.

This sequence joins TRBV29-1 and TRBJ2-2, with TRBD2 matching over 7 bases. Losses at the gene ends were 4 bases for V and 2 bases for J; bases not matched to a gene: 7. CDR1 and CDR2 from the germline V gene are SQVTM and ANQGSEA. The CDR3 runs 15 residues. The CDR3, as DNA: TGCAGCGTTGGAACTAGCGACCCTAACACCGGGGAGCTGTTTTTT. Encoded protein: CSVGTSDPNTGELFF.

In DNA form, the CDR3 reads TGCAGCGTGGCAAACTTCTACGAGCAGTACTTC. The encoded protein is CSVANFYEQYF. This chain uses TRBV29-1 with TRBJ2-7, with D uncertain. Germline values: CDR1 SQVTM, CDR2 ANQGSEA. CDR3 length equals 11 residues. V was pared by 6 bases and J by 3 bases, with 9 bases between.

The V gene is TRBV6-5, the J gene TRBJ1-1, with D uncertain. The length of the CDR3 is 11 residues. The V gene lost 9 bases and the J gene lost 1 base, with 6 bases spanning the gap. The germline V gene encodes CDR1 MNHEY and CDR2 SVGAGI. CDR3 amino acids: CASQQNTEAFF. CDR3 DNA: TGTGCCAGTCAGCAGAACACTGAAGCTTTCTTT.

This clonotype was observed a handful of times. The chain has TRBV6-6 and TRBJ2-1, with 9 bases lining up with TRBD1. CDR1 and CDR2 (germline): MNHNY, SVGAGI (reference sequence). Trimming cost V 6 bases and J 4 bases; bases outside gene matches: 7. The CDR3 extends over 15 amino acids. CDR3 DNA sequence: TGTGCCAGCAGATTCCGGGACAGGGAGTACAATGAGCAGTTCTTC. Translated: CASRFRDREYNEQFF.